A single sample gave rise to the 8 T cell receptor beta chains below, sequenced in a study of blood T cell repertoires in COVID-19. The data were produced by immunoSEQ multiplex PCR, yet TCRdb's version contains in-frame clones alone and is incomplete. The sample consists of approximately 250,000 clones, 70% to 90% of them appearing once. Input material: peripheral blood. The origin of the receptors is a man aged 50 to 59 with acute or convalescent COVID-19.

This clone has a single count. This chain links TRBV7-2 with TRBJ2-1; TRBD2 agrees at 9 bases. This CDR3 is built from 17 residues. CDR1 and CDR2 from the germline V gene are SGHTA and FQGNSA. V was clipped by 3 bases and J by 5 bases; unmatched bases: 11. CDR3 loop: CASSFAAGGPFNNEQFF. The CDR3 bases are TGTGCCAGCAGCTTCGCGGCGGGGGGGCCGTTTAACAATGAGCAGTTCTTC.

This rearrangement joins TRBV12-5 to TRBJ2-3; TRBD2 aligns across 8 bases. CDR3 size: 17 residues. Germline V CDR1 and CDR2: LGHNT, FRNRAP. V lost 0 bases, J lost 4 bases, and 9 bases stayed unmatched. CDR3 amino acids: CASGLVLTGGSADTQYF. The CDR3 DNA is TGTGCTAGTGGTTTGGTACTAACGGGGGGGTCCGCAGATACGCAGTATTTT.

Only one count was recorded for this clone. The chain employs TRBV19 and TRBJ2-7; D is undetermined. Germline values: CDR1 LNHDA, CDR2 SQIVND (reference sequence). The length of the CDR3 is 11 residues. Trimming removed 4 bases from V and 3 bases from J, with 4 bases in between. In DNA form, the CDR3 reads TGTGCCAGTAGTAACAGCTACGAGCAGTACTTC. Translated: CASSNSYEQYF.

The rearrangement uses TRBV4-1 and TRBJ2-7, with TRBD1 identical over 9 bases. Germline trimming cut 0 bases from V and 3 bases from J; bases unmatched to any gene: 3. The CDR3 contains 15 residues. Germline V gene sequence: CDR1 MGHRA, CDR2 YSYEKL. The DNA of the CDR3 is TGCGCCAGCAGCCAAGAGACAGGGGGTTTCTACGAGCAGTACTTC. Its translation is CASSQETGGFYEQYF.

The V call is TRBV11-1, the J call TRBJ2-7, with a possible D match to TRBD1 (5 bases). The germline V gene encodes CDR1 SGHAT and CDR2 FQDESV (reference sequence). This CDR3 has 15 residues. Between the trimmed V and J ends, which lost 5 bases and 0 bases, there was a span of 14 bases. The CDR3 DNA sequence: TGTGCCAGCAGCGAAGGGGTGGATGCCTCCTACGAGCAGTACTTC. The encoded protein is CASSEGVDASYEQYF.

V is TRBV28 and J is TRBJ2-1; 11 bases align to TRBD1. The CDR3 runs to 15 residues. Germline V gene lookup returns CDR1 MDHEN and CDR2 SYDVKM. V dropped 10 bases and J dropped 1; count of bases not matched to a gene: 6. The DNA of the CDR3 is TGTGCCACCTTGGGACAGGGGGTGTCCTACAATGAGCAGTTCTTC. Protein sequence: CATLGQGVSYNEQFF.

The chain has TRBV6-6 and TRBJ2-7; 10 bases map to TRBD1. The CDR3 is 15 amino acids. CDR1 and CDR2 from the germline V gene are MNHNY and SVGAGI (reference sequence). J was trimmed by 2 bases and V by 2 bases; bases with no gene match: 3. As DNA, the CDR3 is TGTGCCAGCAGTTACCGGACAGGGGGGACCTACGAGCAGTACTTC. Protein product: CASSYRTGGTYEQYF.

The rearrangement links TRBV29-1 to TRBJ1-1, with 7 bases lining up with TRBD1. J was trimmed by 8 bases and V by 8 bases; bases with no gene match: 11. CDR1 is SQVTM, CDR2 ANQGSEA, per germline. The CDR3 covers 12 residues. CDR3 sequence (DNA): TGCAGCTCTGGCCACAGGGGCCCCGAAGCTTTCTTT. As protein: CSSGHRGPEAFF.